This TCR beta chain was sequenced during a study of T cells expressing NK-cell markers. General study points: The CD3+CD56-NKG2C+ fraction of several donors was also led by these clonotypes.

Germline V gene data show CDR1 as MNHEY and CDR2 as SVGEGT. The CDR3 totals 15 residues. About this clonotype: Its matching antigen is unknown.

Libraries used 5'RACE template switching adding universal primer site and UMIs. TCRdb re-called the 5' RACE reads and shows each CDR3 protein once, DNA omitted. This listing includes more than 400,000 distinct CDR3 sequences. This chain joins TRBV6-2 or TRBV6-3 and TRBJ1-4; the TCRdb D gene call, TRBD1, has no DNA to confirm it. Specimen: blood T cells: a sorted CD56 or NKG2C T cell subset, CD4+ or CD8+ T cells, or bulk PBMC T cells (not recorded which). This clonotype was obtained from a woman aged 18 to 75 in good health. The CDR3 sequence is CASSPSWDPVEKLFF.